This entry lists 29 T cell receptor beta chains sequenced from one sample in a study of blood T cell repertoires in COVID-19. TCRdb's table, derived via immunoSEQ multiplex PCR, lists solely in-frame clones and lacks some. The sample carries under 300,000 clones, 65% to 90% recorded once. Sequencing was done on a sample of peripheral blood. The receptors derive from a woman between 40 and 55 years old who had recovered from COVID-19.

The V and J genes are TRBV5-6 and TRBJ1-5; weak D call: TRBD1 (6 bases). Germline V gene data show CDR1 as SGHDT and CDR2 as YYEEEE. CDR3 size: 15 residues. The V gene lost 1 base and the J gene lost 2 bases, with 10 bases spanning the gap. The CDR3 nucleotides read TGTGCCAGCAGCTTGTCCAGGACAGGCAATCAGCCCCAGCATTTT. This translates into CASSLSRTGNQPQHF.

CDR3 DNA sequence: TGTGCCAGCAGGTCGTCAGGGAGGCCCAACGAGCAGTACTTC. It codes for CASRSSGRPNEQYF. This chain connects TRBV6-6 to TRBJ2-7; D is perhaps TRBD2 (6 bases). This CDR3 contains 14 residues. Germline CDR1 reads MNHNY; CDR2 reads SVGAGI (reference sequence). V was clipped by 6 bases and J by 5 bases, with 17 bases between them.

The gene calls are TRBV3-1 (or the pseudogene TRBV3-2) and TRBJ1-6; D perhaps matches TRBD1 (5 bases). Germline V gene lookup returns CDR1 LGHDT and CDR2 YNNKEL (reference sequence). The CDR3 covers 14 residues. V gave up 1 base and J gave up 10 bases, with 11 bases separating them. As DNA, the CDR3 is TGTGCCAGCAGCCAAGGGCAGGGTACATCACCCCTCCACTTT. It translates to CASSQGQGTSPLHF.

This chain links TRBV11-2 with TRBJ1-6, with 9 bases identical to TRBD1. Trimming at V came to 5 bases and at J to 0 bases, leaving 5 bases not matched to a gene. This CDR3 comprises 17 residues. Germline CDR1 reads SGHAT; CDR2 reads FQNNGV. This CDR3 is CASSRGQGSSYNSPLHF. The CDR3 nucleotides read TGTGCCAGCAGCCGAGGACAGGGGAGCTCCTATAATTCACCCCTCCACTTT.

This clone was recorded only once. The CDR3 coding sequence is TGTGCCAGCAGTTACCGACAGAACTACGAGCAGTACTTC. Translation: CASSYRQNYEQYF. This chain joins TRBV6-5 and TRBJ2-7, with a possible D match to TRBD1 (5 bases). With 2 bases removed from V and 3 bases from J, the gap between germline ends came to 8 bases. The CDR3 extends over 13 amino acids. The V gene's germline CDR1 is MNHEY and CDR2 SVGAGI.

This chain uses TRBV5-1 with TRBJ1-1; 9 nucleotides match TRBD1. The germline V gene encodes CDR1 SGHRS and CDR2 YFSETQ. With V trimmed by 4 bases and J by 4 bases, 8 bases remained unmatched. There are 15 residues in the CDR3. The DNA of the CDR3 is TGCGCCAGCAGCGAGTGGACAGGGGTGAGCACTGAAGCTTTCTTT. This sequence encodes CASSEWTGVSTEAFF.

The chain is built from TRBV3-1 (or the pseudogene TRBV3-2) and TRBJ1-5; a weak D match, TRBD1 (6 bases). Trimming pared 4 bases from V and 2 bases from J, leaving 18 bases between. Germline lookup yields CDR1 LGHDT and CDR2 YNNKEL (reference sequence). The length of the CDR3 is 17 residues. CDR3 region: CASSPISDRTCNQPQHF. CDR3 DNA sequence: TGTGCCAGCAGCCCGATAAGCGACAGGACCTGCAATCAGCCCCAGCATTTT.

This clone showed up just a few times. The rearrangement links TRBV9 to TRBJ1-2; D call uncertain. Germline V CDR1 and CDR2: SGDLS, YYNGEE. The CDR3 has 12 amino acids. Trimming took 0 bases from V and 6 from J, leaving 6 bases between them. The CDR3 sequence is CASSVDNHGYTF. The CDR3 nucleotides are TGTGCCAGCAGCGTAGACAACCATGGCTACACCTTC.

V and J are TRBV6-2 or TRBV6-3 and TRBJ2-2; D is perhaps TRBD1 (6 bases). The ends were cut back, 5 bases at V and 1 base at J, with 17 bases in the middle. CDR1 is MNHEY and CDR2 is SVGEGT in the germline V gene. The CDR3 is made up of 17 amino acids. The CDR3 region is CASSPPTGTKNTGELFF. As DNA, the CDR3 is TGTGCCAGCAGTCCACCGACCGGGACAAAGAACACCGGGGAGCTGTTTTTT.

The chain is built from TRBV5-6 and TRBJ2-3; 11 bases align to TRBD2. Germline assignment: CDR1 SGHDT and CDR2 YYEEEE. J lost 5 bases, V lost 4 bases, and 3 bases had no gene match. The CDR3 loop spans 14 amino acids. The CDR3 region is CASSVTSGGDTQYF. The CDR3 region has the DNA TGTGCCAGCAGCGTTACTAGCGGGGGAGATACGCAGTATTTT.

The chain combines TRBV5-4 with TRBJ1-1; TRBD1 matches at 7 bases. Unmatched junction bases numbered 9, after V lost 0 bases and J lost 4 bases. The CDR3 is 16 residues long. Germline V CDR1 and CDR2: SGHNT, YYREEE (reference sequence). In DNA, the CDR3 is TGTGCCAGCAGCTTGGCCCGGCAGGGGGGTTCCACTGAAGCTTTCTTT. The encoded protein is CASSLARQGGSTEAFF.

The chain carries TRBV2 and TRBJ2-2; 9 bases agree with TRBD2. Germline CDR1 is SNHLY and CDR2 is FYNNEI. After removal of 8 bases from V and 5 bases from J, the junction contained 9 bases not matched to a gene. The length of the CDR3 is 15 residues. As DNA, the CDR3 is TGTGCCAGCGACATAGGGACTAGCAAGACCGGGGAGCTGTTTTTT. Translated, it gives CASDIGTSKTGELFF.

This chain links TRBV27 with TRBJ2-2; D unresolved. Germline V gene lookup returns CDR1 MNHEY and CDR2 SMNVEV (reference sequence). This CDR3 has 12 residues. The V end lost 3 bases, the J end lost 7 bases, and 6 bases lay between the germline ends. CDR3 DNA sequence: TGTGCCAGCAGTTTTCGGGTCGGGGAGCTGTTTTTT. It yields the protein CASSFRVGELFF.

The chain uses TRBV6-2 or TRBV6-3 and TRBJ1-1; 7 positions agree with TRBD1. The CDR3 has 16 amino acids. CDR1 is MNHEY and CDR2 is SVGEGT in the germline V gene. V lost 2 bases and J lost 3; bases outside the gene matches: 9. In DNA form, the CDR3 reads TGTGCCAGCAGTTACGTGCCAGGGGGTGAAGACACTGAAGCTTTCTTT. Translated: CASSYVPGGEDTEAFF.

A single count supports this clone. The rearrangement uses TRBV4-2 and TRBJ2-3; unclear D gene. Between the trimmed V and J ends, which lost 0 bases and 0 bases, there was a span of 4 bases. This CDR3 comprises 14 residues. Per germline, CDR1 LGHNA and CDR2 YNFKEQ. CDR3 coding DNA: TGTGCCAGCAGCCAAGAGCAGAGCACAGATACGCAGTATTTT. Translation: CASSQEQSTDTQYF.

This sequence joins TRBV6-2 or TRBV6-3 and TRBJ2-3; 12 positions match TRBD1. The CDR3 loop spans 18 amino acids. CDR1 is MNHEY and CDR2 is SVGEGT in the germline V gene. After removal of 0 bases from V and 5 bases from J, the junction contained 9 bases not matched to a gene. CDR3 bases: TGTGCCAGCAGTTACTCGAGAGGGACAGGGGGCGGGGGAGATACGCAGTATTTT. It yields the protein CASSYSRGTGGGGDTQYF.

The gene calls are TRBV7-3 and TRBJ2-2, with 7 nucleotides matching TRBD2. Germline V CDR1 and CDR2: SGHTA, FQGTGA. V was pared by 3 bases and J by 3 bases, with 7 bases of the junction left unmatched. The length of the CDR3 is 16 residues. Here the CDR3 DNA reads TGTGCCAGCAGCTTTAGCTGGACTAGGGACACCGGGGAGCTGTTTTTT. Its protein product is CASSFSWTRDTGELFF.

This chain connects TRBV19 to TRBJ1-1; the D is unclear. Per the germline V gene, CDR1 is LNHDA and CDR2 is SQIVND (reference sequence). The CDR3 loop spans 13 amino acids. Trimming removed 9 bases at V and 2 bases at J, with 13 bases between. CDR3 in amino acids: CASQTESNTEAFF. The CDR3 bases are TGTGCCAGCCAGACGGAGAGTAACACTGAAGCTTTCTTT.

The CDR3 DNA reads as TGTGCCACCAGTGACCCCACTAGCGGATCCTACGAGCAGTACTTC. Protein sequence: CATSDPTSGSYEQYF. The chain couples TRBV24-1 to TRBJ2-7; 8 bases fit TRBD2. Per germline, CDR1 KGHDR and CDR2 SFDVKD. The junction had 5 bases not matched to a gene; V was cut back by 4 bases and J by 1 base. This CDR3 has 15 amino acids.

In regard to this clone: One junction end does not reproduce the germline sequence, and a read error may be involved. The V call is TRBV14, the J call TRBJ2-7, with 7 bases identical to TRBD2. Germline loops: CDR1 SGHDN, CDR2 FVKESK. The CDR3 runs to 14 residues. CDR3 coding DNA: TGTGCCAGCAGCCACTCCTCCCGGGGGGTCCCGCAGAACTTC. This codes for CASSHSSRGVPQNF.

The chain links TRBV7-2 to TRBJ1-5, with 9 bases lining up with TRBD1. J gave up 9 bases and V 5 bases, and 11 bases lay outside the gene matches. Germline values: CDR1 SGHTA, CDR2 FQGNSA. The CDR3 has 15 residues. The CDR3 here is CASSAPGQGVLPQHF. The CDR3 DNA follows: TGTGCCAGCAGCGCACCGGGACAGGGTGTATTGCCCCAGCATTTT.

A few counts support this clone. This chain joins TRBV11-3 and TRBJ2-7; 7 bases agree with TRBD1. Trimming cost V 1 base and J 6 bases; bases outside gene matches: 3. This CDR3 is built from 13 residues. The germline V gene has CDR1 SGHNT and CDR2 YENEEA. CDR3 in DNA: TGTGCCAGCAGCTTAGGGACAGGTCGCGAGCAGTACTTC. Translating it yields CASSLGTGREQYF.

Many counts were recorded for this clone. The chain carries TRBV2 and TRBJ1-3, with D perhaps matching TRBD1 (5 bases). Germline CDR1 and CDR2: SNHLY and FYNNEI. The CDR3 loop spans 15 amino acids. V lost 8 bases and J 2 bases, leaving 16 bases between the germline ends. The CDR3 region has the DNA TGTGCCAGCGTAACAGGCTTCGGCCCTGGAAACACCATATATTTT. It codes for CASVTGFGPGNTIYF.

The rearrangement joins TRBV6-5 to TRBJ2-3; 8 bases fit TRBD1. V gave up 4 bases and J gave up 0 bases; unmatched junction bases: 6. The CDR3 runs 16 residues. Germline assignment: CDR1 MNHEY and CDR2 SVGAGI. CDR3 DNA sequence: TGTGCCAGCAGTTCAACAGGGGGTGGAAGCACAGATACGCAGTATTTT. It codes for CASSSTGGGSTDTQYF.

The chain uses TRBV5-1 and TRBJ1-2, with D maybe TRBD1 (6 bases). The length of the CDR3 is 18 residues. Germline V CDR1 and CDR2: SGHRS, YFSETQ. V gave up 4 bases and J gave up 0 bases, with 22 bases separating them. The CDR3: CASSGLGGLISPNYGYTF. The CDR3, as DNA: TGCGCCAGCAGCGGCCTAGGGGGTTTAATTTCGCCTAACTATGGCTACACCTTC.

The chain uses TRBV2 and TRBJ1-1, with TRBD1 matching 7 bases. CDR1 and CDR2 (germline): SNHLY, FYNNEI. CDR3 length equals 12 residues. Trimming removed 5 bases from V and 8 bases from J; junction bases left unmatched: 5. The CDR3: CASSKGGREAFF. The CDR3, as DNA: TGTGCCAGCAGTAAAGGGGGCAGGGAAGCTTTCTTT.

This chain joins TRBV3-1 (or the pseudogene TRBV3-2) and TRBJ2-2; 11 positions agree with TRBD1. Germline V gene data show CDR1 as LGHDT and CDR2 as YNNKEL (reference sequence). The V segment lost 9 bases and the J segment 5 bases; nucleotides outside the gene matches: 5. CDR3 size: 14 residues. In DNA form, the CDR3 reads TGTGCCAGTGGGACAGGGGGTAGTACCGGGGAGCTGTTTTTT. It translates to CASGTGGSTGELFF.

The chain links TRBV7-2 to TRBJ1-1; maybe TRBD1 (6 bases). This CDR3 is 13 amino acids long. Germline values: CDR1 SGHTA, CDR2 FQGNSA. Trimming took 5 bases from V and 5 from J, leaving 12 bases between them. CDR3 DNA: TGTGCCAGCAGCCCACAGGGTGGGACTGAAGCTTTCTTT. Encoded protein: CASSPQGGTEAFF. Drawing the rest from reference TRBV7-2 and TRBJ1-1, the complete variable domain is GAGVSQSPSNKVTEKGKDVELRCDPISGHTALYWYRQSLGQGLEFLIYFQGNSAPDKSGLPSDRFSAERTGGSVSTLTIQRTQQEDSAVYLCASSPQGGTEAFFGQGTRLTVV.

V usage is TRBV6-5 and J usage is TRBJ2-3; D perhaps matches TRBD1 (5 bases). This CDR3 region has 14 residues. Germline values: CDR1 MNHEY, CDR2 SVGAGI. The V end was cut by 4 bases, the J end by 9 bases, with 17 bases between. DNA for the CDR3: TGTGCCAGCAGTTCTGGGCAGGGAAAGCAAACGCAGTATTTT. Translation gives CASSSGQGKQTQYF.